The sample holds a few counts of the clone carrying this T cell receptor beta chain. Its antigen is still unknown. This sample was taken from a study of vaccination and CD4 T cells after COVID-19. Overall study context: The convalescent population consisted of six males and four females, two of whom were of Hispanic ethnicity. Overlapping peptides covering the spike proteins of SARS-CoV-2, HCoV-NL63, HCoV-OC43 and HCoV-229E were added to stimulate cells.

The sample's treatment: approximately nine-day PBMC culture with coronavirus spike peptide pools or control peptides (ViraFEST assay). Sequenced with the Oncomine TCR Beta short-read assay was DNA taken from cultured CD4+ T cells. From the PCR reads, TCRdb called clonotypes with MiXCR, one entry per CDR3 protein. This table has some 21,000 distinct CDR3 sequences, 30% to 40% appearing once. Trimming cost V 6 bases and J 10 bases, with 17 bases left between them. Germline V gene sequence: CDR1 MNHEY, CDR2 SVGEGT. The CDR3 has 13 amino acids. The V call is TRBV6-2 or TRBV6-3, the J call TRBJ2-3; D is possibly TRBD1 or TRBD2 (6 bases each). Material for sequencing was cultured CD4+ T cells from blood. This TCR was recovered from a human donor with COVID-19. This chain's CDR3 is CASSHPRGGAQYF. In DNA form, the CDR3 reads TGTGCCAGCAGCCACCCCAGGGGAGGAGCGCAGTATTTT.